The 27 T cell receptor beta chains below come from one sample, sequenced in a study of T cells in Graves' hyperthyroidism and ophthalmopathy. It was RNA transcripts that yielded the amplified TCR beta CDR3 regions. A first-round RT-PCR of the TCR CDR3 used the HTBI primer set. TCRdb called the multiplex PCR reads again in MiXCR, with one record for every CDR3 protein. Among 550,000 to 600,000 distinct CDR3 sequences listed, 16% were seen once. Sequenced sample: blood. The receptor source for this set is a woman aged 18 to 35 with Graves' hyperthyroidism.

There are many counts of this clonotype. The J gene is TRBJ1-1, the V gene TRBV24-1; D not certain. Germline CDR1 KGHDR, CDR2 SFDVKD. CDR3 size: 13 residues. V lost 10 bases, J lost 1 base, and 12 bases lay in between. The CDR3 nucleotides read TGTGCCACACGCGGTTGGGGGAACACTGAAGCTTTCTTT. Its translation: CATRGWGNTEAFF.

The rearrangement uses TRBV6-2 or TRBV6-3 and TRBJ2-1; TRBD2 is a possible D gene (7 bases). The germline V gene has CDR1 MNHEY and CDR2 SVGEGT. Trimming stripped 1 base from V and 9 bases from J, with 16 bases between. This CDR3 is built from 15 residues. CDR3 region: CASSYFGPRGLEQFF. Written as DNA, the CDR3 is TGTGCCAGCAGTTACTTTGGACCGCGGGGGCTTGAGCAGTTCTTC.

The chain uses TRBV20-1 and TRBJ1-5; no reliable D call. This CDR3 has 12 residues. CDR1 and CDR2 (germline): DFQATT, SNEGSKA (reference sequence). For the CDR3, the DNA is TGCTCTTCCAAAAGGGAGGGAGAGCCCCAGCATTTT. Translated: CSSKREGEPQHF.

This clonotype was recorded a few times. This chain uses TRBV12-5 with TRBJ1-1; D may be TRBD1 (5 bases). Germline CDR1 is LGHNT and CDR2 is FRNRAP. The CDR3 is 14 residues long. Trimming took 5 bases from V and 4 from J, leaving 14 bases between them. Here the CDR3 reads CASGPGTARTEAFF. The CDR3 DNA sequence: TGTGCTAGTGGTCCCGGGACCGCGCGCACTGAAGCTTTCTTT.

This clonotype has a count of ten or more. CDR3 loop: CASSQGLTDTQYF. The CDR3 DNA follows: TGCGCCAGCAGCCAGGGATTAACCGATACGCAGTATTTT. The rearrangement uses TRBV4-1 and TRBJ2-3; D is unclear. Germline V lookup: CDR1 MGHRA, CDR2 YSYEKL. Trimming cost V 3 bases and J 6 bases, with 10 bases left between them. CDR3 length: 13 amino acids.

This clonotype was found a few times. This sequence joins TRBV5-1 and TRBJ2-7; D is possibly TRBD1 (6 bases). CDR1 and CDR2 (germline): SGHRS, YFSETQ. V lost 4 bases and J lost 3, with 17 bases in between. CDR3 length: 15 amino acids. The CDR3 here is CASSAGGGGRYEQYF. The CDR3 nucleotides read TGCGCCAGCAGCGCTGGGGGCGGAGGCCGCTACGAGCAGTACTTC.

A remark on this clonotype: This could be a read error, since a much larger clone is one nucleotide away. This chain joins TRBV5-6 and TRBJ2-5; 7 nucleotides align to TRBD1. This CDR3 spans 13 amino acids. Per the germline V gene, CDR1 is SGHDT and CDR2 is YYEEEE. CDR3 bases: TGTGCCAGCAGCAAAGGGACAGAAGAGACCCGGTACTTC. This gives the protein CASSKGTEETRYF.

The gene calls are TRBV27 and TRBJ1-2; unclear D gene. Trimming stripped 2 bases from V and 4 bases from J, with 11 bases between. Germline-derived CDR1 and CDR2 are MNHEY and SMNVEV (reference sequence). The CDR3 covers 14 residues. The CDR3 protein is CASSLSPAFYGYTF. Written as DNA, the CDR3 is TGTGCCAGCAGTTTAAGCCCAGCGTTCTATGGCTACACCTTC.

The sample holds a few counts of this clonotype. The chain links TRBV24-1 to TRBJ2-1; 15 positions match TRBD2. The germline V gene encodes CDR1 KGHDR and CDR2 SFDVKD. With V trimmed by 6 bases and J by 2 bases, 7 bases remained unmatched. The CDR3 totals 18 residues. The CDR3 is CATSSRTSGGAAYNEQFF. In DNA, the CDR3 is TGTGCCACCAGTTCGAGGACTAGCGGGGGGGCGGCCTACAATGAGCAGTTCTTC.

The V and J genes are TRBV20-1 and TRBJ1-5, with D perhaps TRBD1 (6 bases). V lost 1 base, J lost 6 bases, and 7 bases lay in between. The germline V gene has CDR1 DFQATT and CDR2 SNEGSKA (reference sequence). The CDR3 contains 12 residues. The CDR3 region has the DNA TGCAGTGCTAGAGTAGGGGGTCAGCCCCAGCATTTT. It encodes CSARVGGQPQHF.

This clonotype has a handful of counts. This rearrangement joins TRBV6-6 to TRBJ2-7; D might be TRBD1 (6 bases). Trimming took off 2 bases at V and 7 bases at J, with 9 bases between the two ends. Looked up from germline, CDR1 is MNHNY and CDR2 is SVGAGI (reference sequence). The CDR3 loop spans 12 amino acids. CDR3 bases: TGTGCCAGCAGTTACAAGGGGGATGAGCAGTACTTC. It specifies CASSYKGDEQYF.

This clonotype was counted many times. This chain uses TRBV28 with TRBJ1-1; D call uncertain. Between the trimmed V and J ends, which lost 2 bases and 2 bases, there was a span of 12 bases. This CDR3 is 15 amino acids long. Germline V gene lookup returns CDR1 MDHEN and CDR2 SYDVKM. CDR3 sequence reads: CASSLINPINTEAFF. CDR3 bases: TGTGCCAGCAGTTTAATTAATCCGATTAACACTGAAGCTTTCTTT. Supplemented by reference TRBV28 and TRBJ1-1, the full variable domain reads DVKVTQSSRYLVKRTGEKVFLECVQDMDHENMFWYRQDPGLGLRLIYFSYDVKMKEKGDIPEGYSVSREKKERFSLILESASTNQTSMYLCASSLINPINTEAFFGQGTRLTVV.

The CDR3 loop reads CATSAPGQGPYGYTF. The CDR3 DNA reads TGTGCCACCAGTGCCCCTGGACAGGGCCCTTATGGCTACACCTTC. V usage is TRBV24-1 and J usage is TRBJ1-2; TRBD1 matches 8 bases. The germline gives CDR1 KGHDR, CDR2 SFDVKD. V was clipped by 5 bases and J by 5 bases; unmatched bases: 9. The CDR3 is made up of 15 amino acids.

This clonotype was found many times. The rearrangement links TRBV5-4 to TRBJ1-2; TRBD1 might be the D (6 bases). The germline V and J ends were trimmed by 6 bases and 0 bases, with 18 bases remaining between them. The CDR3 spans 16 residues. Germline CDR1 SGHNT, CDR2 YYREEE (reference sequence). CDR3 amino acids: CASKQGFSITNYGYTF. Written as DNA, the CDR3 is TGTGCCAGCAAGCAGGGGTTTTCAATTACTAACTATGGCTACACCTTC.

With respect to this clonotype: Given a much more abundant clone one base away, this may be a read error. This chain uses TRBV15 with TRBJ2-1; D ambiguous. Trimming removed 1 base from V and 10 bases from J, with 14 bases in between. From germline, CDR1 is LNHNV and CDR2 YYDKDF (reference sequence). CDR3 length equals 14 residues. The CDR3 DNA is TGTGCCACCAGCAGAGTTGGTGGGGTCCACGAGCAGTTCTTC. Protein product: CATSRVGGVHEQFF.

This clonotype was observed a single time. V usage is TRBV12-5 and J usage is TRBJ2-7; D is ambiguous. V was clipped by 0 bases and J by 2 bases, with 2 bases between them. The CDR3 has 12 residues. The germline CDR1 and CDR2 sequences are LGHNT and FRNRAP. CDR3 DNA: TGTGCTAGTGGTTTGGTACCCTACGAGCAGTACTTC. As protein: CASGLVPYEQYF.

This clonotype was recorded at least ten times. This chain joins TRBV2 and TRBJ1-4; TRBD1 is a possible D gene (5 bases). The CDR3 spans 15 residues. Per the germline V gene, CDR1 is SNHLY and CDR2 is FYNNEI. V was cut by 2 bases and J by 5 bases, with 12 bases left in between. The CDR3 nucleotides are TGTGCCAGCAGTGAAAGGACAACGCAGAATGAAAAACTGTTTTTT. Protein product: CASSERTTQNEKLFF.

This clonotype was observed at least ten times. The DNA for the CDR3 is TGTGCCAGCAGTGGTGGCACCCATCAGTACTTC. It yields the protein CASSGGTHQYF. The chain employs TRBV2 and TRBJ2-5; no firm D call. V was cut by 4 bases and J by 11 bases, with 11 bases left in between. The CDR3 runs 11 residues. Germline V CDR1 and CDR2: SNHLY, FYNNEI.

The table lists this clonotype with many counts. The rearrangement uses TRBV5-1 and TRBJ1-2, with a weak D call TRBD1 (6 bases). Germline CDR1 SGHRS, CDR2 YFSETQ. Trimming left V 4 bases short and J 2 bases short, with 15 bases between. The CDR3 contains 15 residues. CDR3 bases: TGCGCCAGCAGCGAGGAAGGACAGTCAAACTATGGCTACACCTTC. This codes for CASSEEGQSNYGYTF.

This clonotype was detected many times. J is TRBJ2-1 and V is TRBV6-2 or TRBV6-3, with 8 nucleotides matching TRBD1. Trimming took 8 bases from V and 6 from J; bases not matched to a gene: 15. Per the germline V gene, CDR1 is MNHEY and CDR2 is SVGEGT. CDR3 length equals 16 residues. The CDR3 sequence: CASGLGPRGLGNEQFF. CDR3 bases: TGTGCCAGCGGCCTTGGGCCCAGGGGGCTCGGCAATGAGCAGTTCTTC.

This clonotype was seen ten or more times. V gene TRBV12-3 or TRBV12-4 combines with J gene TRBJ1-1, with TRBD1 matching 7 bases. After removal of 5 bases from V and 1 base from J, the junction contained 7 bases not matched to a gene. The CDR3 totals 15 residues. The CDR3 sequence: CASSPRDRQNTEAFF. Written as DNA, the CDR3 is TGTGCCAGCAGTCCCCGGGACAGACAGAACACTGAAGCTTTCTTT.

This clonotype was counted ten times or more. The rearrangement uses TRBV27 and TRBJ1-5, with 7 bases aligning to TRBD1. Trimming cost V 2 bases and J 10 bases; bases outside gene matches: 8. The CDR3 sequence is 14 residues long. Germline-derived CDR1 and CDR2 are MNHEY and SMNVEV (reference sequence). The CDR3 here is CASSLDRVRGPQHF. The CDR3 DNA reads as TGTGCCAGCAGTTTAGACAGGGTCAGAGGACCCCAGCATTTT.

The sample holds one count of this clonotype. The rearrangement uses TRBV30 and TRBJ2-1, with 9 bases fitting TRBD1. CDR3 size: 14 residues. Germline V lookup: CDR1 GTSNPN, CDR2 SVGIG (reference sequence). Losses at the gene ends were 1 base for V and 2 bases for J; bases not matched to a gene: 0. CDR3 coding DNA: TGTGCCTGGAGTGGACAGGGGGCCTACAATGAGCAGTTCTTC. It specifies CAWSGQGAYNEQFF.

Worth noting for this clonotype: A junction end diverges from the germline sequence, so it may reflect a read error. The chain uses TRBV5-1 and TRBJ2-3; tentatively, D is TRBD2 (6 bases). CDR1 and CDR2 (germline): SGHRS, YFSETQ. The CDR3 is made up of 15 amino acids. The CDR3 DNA follows: TGCGCCAGCAGCTTGGTTGGGGGGAGCACAAATACGCAGTATTTT. Amino acid sequence: CASSLVGGSTNTQYF.

This chain connects TRBV18 to TRBJ2-7, with 9 nucleotides matching TRBD1. Germline values: CDR1 KGHSH, CDR2 LQKENI. The V segment lost 2 bases and the J segment 3 bases; nucleotides outside the gene matches: 5. This CDR3 comprises 15 residues. The CDR3 DNA follows: TGTGCCAGCTCACCAACGGGACAGGGCATCTACGAGCAGTACTTC. It specifies CASSPTGQGIYEQYF. The complete variable domain, with remaining parts taken from reference TRBV18 and TRBJ2-7, reads NAGVMQNPRHLVRRRGQEARLRCSPMKGHSHVYWYRQLPEEGLKFMVYLQKENIIDESGMPKERFSAEFPKEGPSILRIQQVVRGDSAAYFCASSPTGQGIYEQYFGPGTRLTVT.

Only a few counts were recorded for this clonotype. The chain has TRBV10-2 and TRBJ2-1, with 13 bases that match TRBD2. V lost 7 bases and J lost 7; bases outside the gene matches: 4. This CDR3 has 14 residues. Per the germline V gene, CDR1 is WSHSY and CDR2 is SAAADI. CDR3 nucleotides: TGCGCCAGCAAAACTAGCGGGGGGGCAAATGAGCAGTTCTTC. Amino acid sequence: CASKTSGGANEQFF.

As to this clonotype: A much larger clone sits a single nucleotide away, making a read error possible. This chain links TRBV20-1 with TRBJ2-1, with TRBD1 as a possible D gene (6 bases). The germline V and J ends were trimmed by 0 bases and 8 bases, with 17 bases remaining between them. The CDR3 totals 15 residues. CDR1 and CDR2 (germline): DFQATT, SNEGSKA (reference sequence). The CDR3 coding sequence is TGCAGTGCTAGAGATGGGACAAAGGCTGTCTATGAGCAGTTCTTC. Translating it yields CSARDGTKAVYEQFF.